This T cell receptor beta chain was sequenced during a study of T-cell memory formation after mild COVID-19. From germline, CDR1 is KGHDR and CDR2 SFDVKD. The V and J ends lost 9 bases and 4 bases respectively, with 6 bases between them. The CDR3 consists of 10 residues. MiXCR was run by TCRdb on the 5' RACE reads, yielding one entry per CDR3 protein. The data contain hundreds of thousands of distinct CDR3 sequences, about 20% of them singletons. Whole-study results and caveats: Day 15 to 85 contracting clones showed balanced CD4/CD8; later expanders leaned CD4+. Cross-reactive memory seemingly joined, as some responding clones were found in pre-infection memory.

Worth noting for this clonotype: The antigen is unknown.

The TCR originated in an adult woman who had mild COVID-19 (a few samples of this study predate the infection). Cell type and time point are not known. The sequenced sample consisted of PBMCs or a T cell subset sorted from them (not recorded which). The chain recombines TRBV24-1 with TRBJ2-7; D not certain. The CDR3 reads CATRSYEQYF. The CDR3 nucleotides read TGTGCCACCCGGTCTTACGAGCAGTACTTC.